These 32 T cell receptor beta chains were sequenced from one sample in a study of post-analysis software for immune sequencing data. Each TCR beta cDNA library carried unique molecular identifiers. MiXCR was run by TCRdb on the PCR reads, yielding one entry per CDR3 protein. This repertoire shows 600,000 to 700,000 distinct CDR3 sequences, 59% found once; its top ten account for approximately 11%. Overall study results and limits: Five or six TRBV segments were significantly more frequent in patients than in controls. TRBV5-6, TRBV5-1 and TRBV20-1 were among these segments.

Their specific antigens are unknown. Source material: blood. Source of these receptors: a girl aged 2 to 10 with multiple sclerosis.

The CDR3 sequence is CASSEGGGFSPTNEKLFF. The CDR3 nucleotides are TGTGCCAGCAGCGAAGGAGGGGGCTTCAGCCCAACTAATGAAAAACTGTTTTTT. The chain joins TRBV7-9 to TRBJ1-4; the match to TRBD1 covers 7 bases. Germline V CDR1 and CDR2: SEHNR, FQNEAQ (reference sequence). This CDR3 contains 18 residues. Germline trimming cut 5 bases from V and 0 bases from J; bases unmatched to any gene: 12.

V gene TRBV12-3 or TRBV12-4 combines with J gene TRBJ2-7; a possible D gene is TRBD1 (6 bases). Trimming shortened V by 5 bases and J by 5 bases, and 13 bases separated the two germline ends. This CDR3 region has 13 residues. CDR3 DNA: TGTGCCAGCAGTACAGGGAGTCGAAACGAGCAGTACTTC. This sequence encodes CASSTGSRNEQYF.

The J gene is TRBJ2-5, the V gene TRBV11-2, with 7 bases aligning to TRBD1. Germline values: CDR1 SGHAT, CDR2 FQNNGV. CDR3 size: 16 residues. The J segment lost 4 bases and the V segment lost 5 bases, leaving 13 bases of the junction unmatched. CDR3 coding DNA: TGTGCCAGCAGCCTCGGACAGGTTAGCCTCGGAGAGACCCAGTACTTC. It specifies CASSLGQVSLGETQYF.

Only a few counts were recorded for this clonotype. This chain links TRBV7-8 with TRBJ2-7; TRBD2 might be the D (6 bases). This CDR3 has 15 residues. With 5 bases removed from V and 1 base from J, the gap between germline ends came to 15 bases. The germline V gene has CDR1 SGHVS and CDR2 FQNEAQ. The CDR3 region is CASSASHGTSYEQYF. As DNA, the CDR3 is TGTGCCAGCAGCGCATCTCACGGGACTTCCTACGAGCAGTACTTC.

This chain links TRBV15 with TRBJ1-5, with 10 bases identical to TRBD1. Germline assignment: CDR1 LNHNV and CDR2 YYDKDF (reference sequence). V trimming: 6 bases; J trimming: 6 bases; junction bases outside the gene matches: 5. The CDR3 covers 14 residues. The CDR3 DNA sequence: TGTGCCACCAGGACAGGGGGCGTTGGTCAGCCCCAGCATTTT. Its translation is CATRTGGVGQPQHF.

The V gene is TRBV7-3, the J gene TRBJ2-2, with 7 positions matching TRBD1. Germline V gene sequence: CDR1 SGHTA, CDR2 FQGTGA. This CDR3 has 15 amino acids. V was clipped by 4 bases and J by 3 bases; unmatched bases: 5. The CDR3 coding sequence is TGTGCCAGCAGCTCAACGACAGGGCACACCGGGGAGCTGTTTTTT. Translated: CASSSTTGHTGELFF.

The chain carries TRBV6-5 and TRBJ1-6, with D maybe TRBD1 (6 bases). The CDR3 is 17 amino acids. V lost 2 bases and J 7 bases, leaving 18 bases between the germline ends. Germline assignment: CDR1 MNHEY and CDR2 SVGAGI. The DNA of the CDR3 is TGTGCCAGCAGTTACGTCCAGGGGCCCACGGGGAATTCACCCCTCCACTTT. It encodes CASSYVQGPTGNSPLHF.

This chain links TRBV3-1 with TRBJ2-7; no definite D call. With 3 bases removed from V and 1 base from J, the gap between germline ends came to 10 bases. CDR3 length: 14 residues. Germline CDR1 reads LGHDT; CDR2 reads YNNKEL (reference sequence). The CDR3 DNA reads as TGTGCCAGCAGCCAGAGTCTCGGTTCCTACGAGCAGTACTTC. Translating gives CASSQSLGSYEQYF.

The chain combines TRBV4-1 with TRBJ2-7, with D unresolved. The CDR3 is 14 residues long. V lost 2 bases and J lost 3, with 11 bases in between. In germline, CDR1 is MGHRA, CDR2 YSYEKL. The CDR3 spells CASSQLPRNYEQYF. The CDR3 nucleotides are TGCGCCAGCAGCCAATTACCTAGGAACTACGAGCAGTACTTC.

The J gene is TRBJ2-5, the V gene TRBV9; D uncertain. Looked up from germline, CDR1 is SGDLS and CDR2 is YYNGEE. The CDR3 runs 16 residues. V dropped 1 base and J dropped 1 base, with 14 bases sitting between them. This chain's CDR3 is CASSVFSTGPQETQYF. Written as DNA, the CDR3 is TGTGCCAGCAGCGTATTTAGCACGGGCCCCCAAGAGACCCAGTACTTC.

The chain recombines TRBV3-1 with TRBJ2-1; D not certain. Per the germline V gene, CDR1 is LGHDT and CDR2 is YNNKEL (reference sequence). V was trimmed by 1 base and J by 0 bases, leaving 10 bases between them. This CDR3 is built from 16 residues. CDR3 in DNA: TGTGCCAGCAGCCAAGGACTTCCAAGCTCCTACAATGAGCAGTTCTTC. It translates to CASSQGLPSSYNEQFF.

In its sample, this clonotype was seen a few times. This chain links TRBV6-2 or TRBV6-3 with TRBJ1-2; the D gene is possibly TRBD1 (6 bases). V was clipped by 0 bases and J by 5 bases, with 10 bases between them. Germline loops: CDR1 MNHEY, CDR2 SVGEGT. The CDR3 extends over 14 amino acids. CDR3 residues: CASSYSNRVYGYTF. CDR3 in DNA: TGTGCCAGCAGTTACTCGAACAGGGTGTATGGCTACACCTTC.

The chain couples TRBV2 to TRBJ2-4, with 7 bases fitting TRBD1. Germline assignment: CDR1 SNHLY and CDR2 FYNNEI. V dropped 6 bases and J dropped 6; count of bases not matched to a gene: 8. This CDR3 contains 14 residues. The chain's CDR3 is CASRTGTDVNIQYF. For the CDR3, the DNA is TGTGCCAGCAGGACCGGGACAGACGTAAACATTCAGTACTTC.

This clonotype was seen just once. This chain uses TRBV29-1 with TRBJ1-2; D is possibly TRBD1 (6 bases). Germline CDR1 SQVTM, CDR2 ANQGSEA. The CDR3 length is 12 residues. Trimming shortened V by 6 bases and J by 4 bases, and 12 bases separated the two germline ends. The CDR3 DNA reads as TGCAGCGTATCCGGGACAAGCTATGGCTACACCTTC. Translation gives CSVSGTSYGYTF.

For this clonotype: A much bigger clone sits one base away, suggesting this may be a read error. V is TRBV6-5 and J is TRBJ2-7; D is uncertain. The CDR3 is 12 amino acids. The V gene's germline CDR1 is MNHEY and CDR2 SVGAGI. The V gene lost 6 bases and the J gene lost 0 bases, with 6 bases spanning the gap. For the CDR3, the DNA is TGTGCCAGCAGGGAGAGCTCCTACGAGCAGTACTTC. Its protein product is CASRESSYEQYF.

The rearrangement links TRBV28 to TRBJ2-1; tentatively, D is TRBD1 (6 bases). V lost 1 base to trimming and J lost 5 bases, with 18 bases between them. The CDR3 spans 17 residues. The V gene's germline CDR1 is MDHEN and CDR2 SYDVKM. The CDR3 sequence is CASSLSLRGLRDNEQFF. The CDR3 DNA sequence: TGTGCCAGCAGTTTATCCCTCAGGGGCCTCCGGGACAATGAGCAGTTCTTC.

There are a few counts of this clonotype. CDR3 sequence: CASSSGGFNSPLHF. The CDR3 DNA reads as TGTGCCAGCAGTTCCGGCGGCTTTAATTCACCCCTCCACTTT. J is TRBJ1-6 and V is TRBV6-6; D is unclear. Trimming removed 4 bases from V and 6 bases from J, with 10 bases in between. Germline lookup yields CDR1 MNHNY and CDR2 SVGAGI (reference sequence). CDR3 size: 14 residues.

This clonotype was counted only a few times. The CDR3 loop reads CAITRGQGLTDTQYF. CDR3 nucleotide sequence: TGTGCCATCACCCGGGGACAGGGGTTAACAGATACGCAGTATTTT. The genes are TRBV10-3 and TRBJ2-3; TRBD1 agrees at 10 bases. Germline CDR1 is ENHRY and CDR2 is SYGVKD. Unmatched junction bases numbered 7, after V lost 7 bases and J lost 3 bases. The CDR3 runs 15 residues.

The V gene is TRBV7-9, the J gene TRBJ2-7, with TRBD1 matching over 9 bases. The CDR3 is made up of 16 amino acids. In germline, CDR1 is SEHNR, CDR2 FQNEAQ (reference sequence). The V gene end was trimmed by 5 bases and the J gene end by 3 bases; junction bases not matched to a gene: 11. CDR3 DNA sequence: TGTGCCAGCAGCCCCCCCTGGACAGGGGATGGCTACGAGCAGTACTTC. Its translation is CASSPPWTGDGYEQYF.

The chain joins TRBV29-1 to TRBJ2-3; D is unresolved. Germline V lookup: CDR1 SQVTM, CDR2 ANQGSEA. V was shortened by 4 bases and J by 3 bases, with 14 bases between the two germline ends. This CDR3 is built from 14 residues. CDR3 residues: CSVVPPRATDTQYF. The CDR3 DNA reads TGCAGCGTTGTGCCCCCCCGGGCTACAGATACGCAGTATTTT.

The J gene is TRBJ2-3, the V gene TRBV12-3 or TRBV12-4, with 10 bases fitting TRBD1. There are 15 residues in the CDR3. V shed 6 bases and J 3 bases; nucleotides not matched to a gene: 6. CDR3 amino acids: CASSDRGLWTDTQYF. CDR3 bases: TGTGCCAGCAGCGACAGGGGGCTGTGGACAGATACGCAGTATTTT.

The gene calls are TRBV6-6 and TRBJ1-6, with 8 bases matching TRBD1. CDR3 length: 15 residues. With 6 bases clipped from V and 3 bases from J, the junction kept 4 bases outside the gene matches. Looked up from germline, CDR1 is MNHNY and CDR2 is SVGAGI (reference sequence). CDR3 in amino acids: CASRDREDYNSPLHF. CDR3 nucleotide sequence: TGTGCCAGCAGGGACAGGGAAGACTATAATTCACCCCTCCACTTT.

This sequence joins TRBV2 and TRBJ2-1; 9 nucleotides align to TRBD2. Losses at the gene ends were 8 bases for V and 9 bases for J; bases not matched to a gene: 8. This CDR3 region has 13 residues. Per the germline V gene, CDR1 is SNHLY and CDR2 is FYNNEI. CDR3 nucleotides: TGTGCCAGCCAGGCGGGAGGGCCTAGTGAGCAGTTCTTC. Translated: CASQAGGPSEQFF. The full variable domain, in which reference TRBV2 and TRBJ2-1 provide the parts outside the CDR3, is EPEVTQTPSHQVTQMGQEVILRCVPISNHLYFYWYRQILGQKVEFLVSFYNNEISEKSEIFDDQFSVERPDGSNFTLKIRSTKLEDSAMYFCASQAGGPSEQFFGPGTRLTVL.

This chain links TRBV29-1 with TRBJ2-5; the D gene is possibly TRBD1 (6 bases). Trimming took 6 bases from V and 1 from J, leaving 18 bases between them. Looked up from germline, CDR1 is SQVTM and CDR2 is ANQGSEA. CDR3 length: 15 amino acids. CDR3 loop: CSVIMHRAIQETQYF. The CDR3 DNA follows: TGCAGCGTGATCATGCACAGGGCTATCCAAGAGACCCAGTACTTC.

This clonotype appeared a few times. The CDR3 nucleotides are TGCAGCGTTGGGGGTCAGGGTGGATATGGCTACACCTTC. Amino acids: CSVGGQGGYGYTF. The rearrangement links TRBV29-1 to TRBJ1-2, with D possibly TRBD1 on 5 matching bases. The V end lost 4 bases, the J end lost 5 bases, and 14 bases lay between the germline ends. This CDR3 comprises 13 residues. The germline CDR1 and CDR2 sequences are SQVTM and ANQGSEA.

This clonotype was recorded a few times. The chain employs TRBV3-1 and TRBJ1-6; TRBD1 agrees at 7 bases. In germline, CDR1 is LGHDT, CDR2 YNNKEL (reference sequence). Losses at the gene ends were 1 base for V and 10 bases for J; bases not matched to a gene: 7. This CDR3 has 15 residues. As DNA, the CDR3 is TGTGCCAGCAGCCAAGGGACAGGACGAGGCTCACCCCTCCACTTT. As protein: CASSQGTGRGSPLHF.

V and J are TRBV7-2 and TRBJ1-5; the match to TRBD1 covers 7 bases. This CDR3 has 18 amino acids. After removal of 1 base from V and 0 bases from J, the junction contained 9 bases not matched to a gene. Germline loops: CDR1 SGHTA, CDR2 FQGNSA. This CDR3 reads CASSLESTGTLSNQPQHF. CDR3 coding DNA: TGTGCCAGCAGCTTAGAATCGACAGGGACCCTTAGCAATCAGCCCCAGCATTTT.

This CDR3 reads CSASGVCEQYF. The CDR3 bases are TGCAGTGCTAGTGGTGTTTGTGAGCAGTACTTC. The chain links TRBV20-1 to TRBJ2-5; D not resolved. Germline CDR1 and CDR2: DFQATT and SNEGSKA (reference sequence). V shed 3 bases and J shed 11 bases, with 13 bases lying between them. This CDR3 has 11 amino acids.

This chain connects TRBV20-1 to TRBJ2-7; D is perhaps TRBD2 (6 bases). V was shortened by 6 bases and J by 3 bases, with 18 bases between the two germline ends. This CDR3 is built from 14 residues. Germline V gene sequence: CDR1 DFQATT, CDR2 SNEGSKA (reference sequence). CDR3 protein: CSATGTSIGYEQYF. The CDR3, as DNA: TGCAGTGCCACCGGGACTTCTATTGGCTACGAGCAGTACTTC.

The CDR3 coding sequence is TGTGCCAGCAGTCCATCCAAGGGGGACAGGGGAAATGAGCAGTTCTTC. Amino acids: CASSPSKGDRGNEQFF. V is TRBV27 and J is TRBJ2-1; 10 bases are a match to TRBD1. The ends lost 5 bases at V and 7 bases at J; junction bases unmatched: 11. CDR3 length equals 16 residues. Germline CDR1 and CDR2: MNHEY and SMNVEV (reference sequence).

This chain uses TRBV20-1 with TRBJ1-2; D is undetermined. The CDR3 extends over 15 amino acids. The germline V gene encodes CDR1 DFQATT and CDR2 SNEGSKA (reference sequence). Deletions cut 3 bases from V and 2 bases from J, with 16 bases between. CDR3 amino acids: CSASLPTSPNYGYTF. In nucleotides, the CDR3 is TGCAGTGCTAGTCTTCCGACTTCCCCCAACTATGGCTACACCTTC.

The chain uses TRBV6-5 and TRBJ2-1, with TRBD2 matching 15 bases. The CDR3 length is 15 residues. Germline CDR1 is MNHEY and CDR2 is SVGAGI. V shed 4 bases, J shed 10 bases, and the junction held 5 bases outside the gene matches. The CDR3 bases are TGTGCCAGCAGTTTGAGGACTAGCGGGGGGGCAGAGCAGTTCTTC. It encodes CASSLRTSGGAEQFF.